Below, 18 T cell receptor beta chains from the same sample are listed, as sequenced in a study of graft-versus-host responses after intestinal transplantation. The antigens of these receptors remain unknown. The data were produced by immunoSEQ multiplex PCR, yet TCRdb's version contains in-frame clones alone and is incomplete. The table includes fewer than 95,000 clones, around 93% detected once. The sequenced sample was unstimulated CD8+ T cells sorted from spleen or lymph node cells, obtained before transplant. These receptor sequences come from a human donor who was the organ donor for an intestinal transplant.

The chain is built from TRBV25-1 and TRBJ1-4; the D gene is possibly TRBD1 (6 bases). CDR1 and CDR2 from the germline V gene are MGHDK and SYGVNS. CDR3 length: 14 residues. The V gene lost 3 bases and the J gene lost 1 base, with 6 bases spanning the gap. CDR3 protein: CASSDRGTNEKLFF. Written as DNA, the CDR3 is TGTGCCAGCAGTGACAGGGGAACTAATGAAAAACTGTTTTTT.

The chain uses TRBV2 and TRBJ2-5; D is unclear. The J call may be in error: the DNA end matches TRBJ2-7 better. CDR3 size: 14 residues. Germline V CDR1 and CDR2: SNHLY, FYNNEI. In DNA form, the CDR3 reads TGTGCCAGCAGTGAATTACCACAGAGCTACGAGCAGTACTTC. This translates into CASSELPQSYEQYF.

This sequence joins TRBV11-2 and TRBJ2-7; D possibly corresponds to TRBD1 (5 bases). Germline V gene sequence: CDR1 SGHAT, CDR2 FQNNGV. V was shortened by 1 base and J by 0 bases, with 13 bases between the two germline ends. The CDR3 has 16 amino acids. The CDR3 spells CASSLVWQGDSYEQYF. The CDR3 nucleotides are TGTGCCAGCAGCTTAGTTTGGCAGGGCGACTCCTACGAGCAGTACTTC.

The chain's CDR3 is CASSWTVMNTEAFF. CDR3 sequence (DNA): TGTGCCAGCAGCTGGACAGTAATGAACACTGAAGCTTTCTTT. This rearrangement joins TRBV6-1 to TRBJ1-1; TRBD1 might be the D (6 bases). CDR1 and CDR2 from the germline V gene are MNHNS and SASEGT. This CDR3 comprises 14 residues. V was shortened by 6 bases and J by 0 bases, with 11 bases between the two germline ends.

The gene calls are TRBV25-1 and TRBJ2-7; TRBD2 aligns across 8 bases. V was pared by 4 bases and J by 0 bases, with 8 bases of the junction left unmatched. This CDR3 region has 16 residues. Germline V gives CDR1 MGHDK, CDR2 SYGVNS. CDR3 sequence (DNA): TGTGCCAGCAGTGGAGGACTAGCCGGGAGCTCCTACGAGCAGTACTTC. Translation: CASSGGLAGSSYEQYF.

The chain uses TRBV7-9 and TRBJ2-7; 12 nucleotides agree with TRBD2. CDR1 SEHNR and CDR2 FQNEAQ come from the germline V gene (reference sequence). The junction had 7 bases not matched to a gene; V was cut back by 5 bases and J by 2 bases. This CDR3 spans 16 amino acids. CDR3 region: CASSIPRTSGTYEQYF. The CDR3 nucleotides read TGTGCCAGCAGCATACCCAGGACTAGCGGGACCTACGAGCAGTACTTC.

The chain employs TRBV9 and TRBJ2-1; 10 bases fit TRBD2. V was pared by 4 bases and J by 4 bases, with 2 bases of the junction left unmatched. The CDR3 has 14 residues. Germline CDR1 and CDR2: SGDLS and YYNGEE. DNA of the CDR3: TGTGCCAGCAGCTCGGGACTAGCGTACAATGAGCAGTTCTTC. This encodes CASSSGLAYNEQFF.

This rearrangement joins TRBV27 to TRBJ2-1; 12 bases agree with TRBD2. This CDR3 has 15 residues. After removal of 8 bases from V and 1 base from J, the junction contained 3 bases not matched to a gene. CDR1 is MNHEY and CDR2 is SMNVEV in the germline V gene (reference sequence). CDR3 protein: CASQTSGGSYNEQFF. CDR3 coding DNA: TGTGCCAGCCAAACTAGCGGGGGGTCCTACAATGAGCAGTTCTTC.

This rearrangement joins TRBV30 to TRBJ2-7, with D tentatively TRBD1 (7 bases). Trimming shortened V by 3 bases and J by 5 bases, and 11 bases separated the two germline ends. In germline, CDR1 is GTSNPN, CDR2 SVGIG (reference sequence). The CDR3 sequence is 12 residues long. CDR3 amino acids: CAWRQGRNEQYF. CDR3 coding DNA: TGTGCCTGGAGACAGGGGAGGAACGAGCAGTACTTC.

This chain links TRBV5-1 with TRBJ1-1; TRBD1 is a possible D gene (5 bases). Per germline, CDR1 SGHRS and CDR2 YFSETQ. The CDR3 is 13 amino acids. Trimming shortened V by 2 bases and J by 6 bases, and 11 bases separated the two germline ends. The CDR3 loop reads CASSLVGPPEAFF. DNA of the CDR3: TGCGCCAGCAGCTTAGTGGGGCCTCCTGAAGCTTTCTTT. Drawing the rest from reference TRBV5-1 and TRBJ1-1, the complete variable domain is KAGVTQTPRYLIKTRGQQVTLSCSPISGHRSVSWYQQTPGQGLQFLFEYFSETQRNKGNFPGRFSGRQFSNSRSEMNVSTLELGDSALYLCASSLVGPPEAFFGQGTRLTVV.

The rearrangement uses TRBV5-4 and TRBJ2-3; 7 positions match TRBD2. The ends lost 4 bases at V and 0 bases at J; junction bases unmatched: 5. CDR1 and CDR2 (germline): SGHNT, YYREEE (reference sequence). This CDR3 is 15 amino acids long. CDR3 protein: CASSGTRGSTDTQYF. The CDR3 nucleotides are TGTGCCAGCAGCGGGACGCGGGGGAGCACAGATACGCAGTATTTT.

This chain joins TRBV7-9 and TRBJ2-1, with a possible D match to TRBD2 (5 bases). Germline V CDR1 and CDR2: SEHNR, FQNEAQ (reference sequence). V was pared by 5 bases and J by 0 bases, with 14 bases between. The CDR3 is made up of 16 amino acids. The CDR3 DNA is TGTGCCAGCAGCGGGCCTGGGGAGAGCTCCTACAATGAGCAGTTCTTC. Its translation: CASSGPGESSYNEQFF.

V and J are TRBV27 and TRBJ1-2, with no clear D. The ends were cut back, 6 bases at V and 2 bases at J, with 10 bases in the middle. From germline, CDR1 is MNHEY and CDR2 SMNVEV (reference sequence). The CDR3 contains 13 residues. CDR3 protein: CASSVTPNYGYTF. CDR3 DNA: TGTGCCAGCAGCGTTACACCCAACTATGGCTACACCTTC.

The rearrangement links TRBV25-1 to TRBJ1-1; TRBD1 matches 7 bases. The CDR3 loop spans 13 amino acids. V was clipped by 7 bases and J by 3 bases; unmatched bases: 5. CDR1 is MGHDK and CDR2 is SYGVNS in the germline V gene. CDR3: CASTEGQYTEAFF. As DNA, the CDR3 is TGTGCCAGCACCGAGGGACAGTACACTGAAGCTTTCTTT.

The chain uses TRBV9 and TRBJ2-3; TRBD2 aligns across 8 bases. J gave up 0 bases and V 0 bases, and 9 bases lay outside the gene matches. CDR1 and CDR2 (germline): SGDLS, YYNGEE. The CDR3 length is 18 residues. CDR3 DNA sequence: TGTGCCAGCAGCGTAGCGGTTGAGGCTAGCGGGAGCACAGATACGCAGTATTTT. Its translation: CASSVAVEASGSTDTQYF. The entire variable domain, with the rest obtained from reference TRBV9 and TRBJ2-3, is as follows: DSGVTQTPKHLITATGQRVTLRCSPRSGDLSVYWYQQSLDQGLQFLIQYYNGEERAKGNILERFSAQQFPDLHSELNLSSLELGDSALYFCASSVAVEASGSTDTQYFGPGTRLTVL.

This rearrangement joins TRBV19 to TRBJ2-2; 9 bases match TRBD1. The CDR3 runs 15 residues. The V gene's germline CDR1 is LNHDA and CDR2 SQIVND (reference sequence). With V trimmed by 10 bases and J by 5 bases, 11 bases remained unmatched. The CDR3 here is CATMETGGETGELFF. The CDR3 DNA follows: TGTGCCACCATGGAAACAGGGGGCGAAACCGGGGAGCTGTTTTTT.

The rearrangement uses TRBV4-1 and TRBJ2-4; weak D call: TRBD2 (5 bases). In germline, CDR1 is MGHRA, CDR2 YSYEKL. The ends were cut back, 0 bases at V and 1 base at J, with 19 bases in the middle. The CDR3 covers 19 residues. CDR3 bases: TGCGCCAGCAGCCAAGATGGGCGAGGGTATCCGATGGCCAAAAACATTCAGTACTTC. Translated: CASSQDGRGYPMAKNIQYF.

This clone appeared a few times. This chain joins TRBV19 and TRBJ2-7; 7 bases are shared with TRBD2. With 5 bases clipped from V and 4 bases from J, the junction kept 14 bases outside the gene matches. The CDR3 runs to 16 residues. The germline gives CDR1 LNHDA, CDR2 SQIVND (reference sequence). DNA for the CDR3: TGTGCCAGTAGTCCTTCGGCGGGGACTACCATTTACGAGCAGTACTTC. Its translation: CASSPSAGTTIYEQYF.